The 16 T cell receptor beta chains below all came from one sample that was sequenced in a study of T cells in localized non-small cell lung cancer. Only in-frame clones appear in the TCRdb table, and some are missing; sequencing was by immunoSEQ multiplex PCR. The sample lists around 25,000 clones, under 95% seen once, with roughly 15% in the top ten. Sequenced here: peripheral blood, sampled before any cancer treatment. The receptors come from a man aged 35-69 years with stage III squamous cell lung carcinoma.

V gene TRBV6-5 combines with J gene TRBJ2-2; D ambiguous. V lost 6 bases to trimming and J lost 8 bases, with 10 bases between them. Germline V gene data show CDR1 as MNHEY and CDR2 as SVGAGI. This CDR3 comprises 12 residues. CDR3 coding DNA: TGTGCCAGCAGCCAGGCGATTGGGGAGCTGTTTTTT. It yields the protein CASSQAIGELFF.

This chain connects TRBV28 to TRBJ1-5; D is uncertain. The V and J ends lost 4 bases and 9 bases respectively, with 16 bases between them. The germline V gene has CDR1 MDHEN and CDR2 SYDVKM. The CDR3 covers 14 residues. CDR3 sequence reads: CASSSFQVQGPQHF. The CDR3 DNA reads TGTGCCAGCAGTTCGTTTCAGGTTCAAGGGCCCCAGCATTTT.

The V gene is TRBV28, the J gene TRBJ2-7; D unresolved. V was shortened by 2 bases and J by 3 bases, with 5 bases between the two germline ends. The germline CDR1 and CDR2 sequences are MDHEN and SYDVKM. The CDR3 runs 12 residues. In DNA, the CDR3 is TGTGCCAGCAGTTTAAACAACTACGAGCAGTACTTC. It translates to CASSLNNYEQYF.

This chain links TRBV28 with TRBJ2-7; D may be TRBD1 (5 bases). Germline V gives CDR1 MDHEN, CDR2 SYDVKM. The CDR3 loop spans 15 amino acids. The ends were cut back, 4 bases at V and 0 bases at J, with 13 bases in the middle. This chain's CDR3 is CASSWIRAYSYEQYF. CDR3 nucleotide sequence: TGTGCCAGCAGTTGGATCAGGGCCTACTCCTACGAGCAGTACTTC.

This clone has a single count. In DNA, the CDR3 is TGTGCCAGCAGATCAGGGGAATTGGGTGAGCAGTTCTTC. Translating gives CASRSGELGEQFF. V usage is TRBV2 and J usage is TRBJ2-1, with D perhaps matching TRBD1 (6 bases). This CDR3 spans 13 amino acids. Germline-derived CDR1 and CDR2 are SNHLY and FYNNEI. Between the trimmed V and J ends, which lost 6 bases and 9 bases, there was a span of 15 bases.

The chain recombines TRBV6-5 with TRBJ1-5; D is uncertain. Between the trimmed V and J ends, which lost 6 bases and 5 bases, there was a span of 8 bases. Germline CDR1 is MNHEY and CDR2 is SVGAGI. This CDR3 is built from 12 residues. Here the CDR3 reads CASSQADQPQHF. CDR3 DNA: TGTGCCAGCAGCCAGGCTGATCAGCCCCAGCATTTT.

The chain is built from TRBV28 and TRBJ2-1; D call uncertain. The CDR3 has 16 residues. The germline gives CDR1 MDHEN, CDR2 SYDVKM. The germline V and J ends were trimmed by 2 bases and 0 bases, with 11 bases remaining between them. This CDR3 is CASSLGRRNSYNEQFF. In DNA form, the CDR3 reads TGTGCCAGCAGTTTAGGCCGGCGGAACTCCTACAATGAGCAGTTCTTC.

The V gene is TRBV5-1, the J gene TRBJ2-1; D unclear. Trimming took off 0 bases at V and 6 bases at J, with 10 bases between the two ends. CDR3 length: 14 residues. Germline V lookup: CDR1 SGHRS, CDR2 YFSETQ. The chain's CDR3 is CASSLEGHGNEQFF. DNA of the CDR3: TGCGCCAGCAGCTTGGAGGGCCATGGCAATGAGCAGTTCTTC.

This rearrangement joins TRBV6-1 to TRBJ2-7; D may be TRBD1 (5 bases). Germline CDR1 and CDR2: MNHNS and SASEGT. CDR3 length equals 16 residues. V was cut by 2 bases and J by 2 bases, with 16 bases left in between. CDR3 protein: CASSELTQVGPYEQYF. The CDR3 nucleotides read TGTGCCAGCAGTGAACTAACGCAGGTGGGGCCCTACGAGCAGTACTTC.

CDR3 DNA: TGTGCCAGCAGTATGAGCGGGAGCTTCTACGAGCAGTACTTC. Protein: CASSMSGSFYEQYF. This chain connects TRBV6-1 to TRBJ2-7; 8 nucleotides match TRBD2. The CDR3 covers 14 residues. V gave up 5 bases and J gave up 3 bases; unmatched junction bases: 6. CDR1 and CDR2 (germline): MNHNS, SASEGT.

The chain combines TRBV7-2 with TRBJ1-5; no clear D. Per germline, CDR1 SGHTA and CDR2 FQGNSA. This CDR3 comprises 13 residues. Trimming left V 4 bases short and J 7 bases short, with 11 bases between. DNA for the CDR3: TGTGCCAGCAGCTCGTTCCCAGCCCAGCCCCAGCATTTT. Protein sequence: CASSSFPAQPQHF.

V gene TRBV7-2 combines with J gene TRBJ1-2; 9 nucleotides match TRBD1. Germline V CDR1 and CDR2: SGHTA, FQGNSA. V was pared by 3 bases and J by 8 bases, with 7 bases of the junction left unmatched. CDR3 length: 14 amino acids. CDR3 sequence reads: CASSLGQGSGGYTF. CDR3 in DNA: TGTGCCAGCAGCTTGGGACAGGGTTCCGGAGGCTACACCTTC.

The chain carries TRBV2 and TRBJ2-3, with 9 bases identical to TRBD2. CDR3 length equals 14 residues. Germline V gene lookup returns CDR1 SNHLY and CDR2 FYNNEI. The junction had 6 bases not matched to a gene; V was cut back by 7 bases and J by 4 bases. CDR3: CASIAGALSDTQYF. The CDR3 region has the DNA TGTGCCAGCATAGCGGGAGCCTTGTCAGATACGCAGTATTTT.

The chain joins TRBV7-2 to TRBJ1-2; perhaps TRBD1 as D (5 bases). The CDR3 has 13 residues. Germline assignment: CDR1 SGHTA and CDR2 FQGNSA. V was pared by 3 bases and J by 7 bases, with 12 bases between. The CDR3 is CASSFGRGSGYTF. The CDR3 DNA reads as TGTGCCAGCAGCTTCGGGAGGGGTTCTGGCTACACCTTC.

V usage is TRBV7-9 and J usage is TRBJ2-5, with D possibly TRBD2 on 7 matching bases. The germline V gene encodes CDR1 SEHNR and CDR2 FQNEAQ (reference sequence). The CDR3 has 14 residues. Trimming left V 5 bases short and J 11 bases short, with 21 bases between. CDR3 amino acids: CASSTTGGPVWQYF. The CDR3 DNA reads as TGTGCCAGCAGCACGACGGGGGGCCCCGTGTGGCAGTACTTC.

The chain links TRBV9 to TRBJ1-1, with TRBD1 as a possible D gene (5 bases). Trimming took 6 bases from V and 1 from J, leaving 16 bases between them. CDR1 and CDR2 from the germline V gene are SGDLS and YYNGEE. This CDR3 is 15 amino acids long. This CDR3 reads CASNQYGGENTEAFF. CDR3 coding DNA: TGTGCCAGCAACCAATACGGGGGGGAGAACACTGAAGCTTTCTTT.